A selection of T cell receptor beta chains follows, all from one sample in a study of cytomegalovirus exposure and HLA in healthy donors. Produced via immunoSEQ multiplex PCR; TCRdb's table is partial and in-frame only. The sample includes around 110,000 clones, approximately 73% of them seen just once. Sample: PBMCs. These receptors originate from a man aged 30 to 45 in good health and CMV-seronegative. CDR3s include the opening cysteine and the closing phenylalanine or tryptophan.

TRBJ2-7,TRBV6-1,CASSASWGRTYEQYF
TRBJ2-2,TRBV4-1,CASSHRARLAGVTGELFF
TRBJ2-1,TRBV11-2,CASSFTTGTSDEQFF
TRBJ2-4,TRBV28,CASSHYNFVMDKNIQYF
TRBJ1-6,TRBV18,CASSSTDQGGTFNSPLHF
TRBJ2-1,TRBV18,CASSTARYNEQFF
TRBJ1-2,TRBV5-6,CASSPGTPSTLSGYTF
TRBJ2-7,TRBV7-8,CASSHRGGSYEQYF
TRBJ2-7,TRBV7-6,CASSFDRGYSYEQYF
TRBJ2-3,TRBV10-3,CAISELGRLSHTDTQYF
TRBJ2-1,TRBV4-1,CASSQLAGGTYNEQFF
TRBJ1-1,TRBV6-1,CASSLTGSIAFF
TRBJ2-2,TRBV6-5,CASSFQGPGELFF
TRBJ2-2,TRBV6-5,CASSPGGANTGELFF
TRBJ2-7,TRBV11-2,CASSLDGTSGSRQQYF
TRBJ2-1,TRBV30,CAWRAVPGVYNEQFF
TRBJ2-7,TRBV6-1,CASSVTSGPYEQYF
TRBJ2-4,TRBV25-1,CASSDQGVDIQYF